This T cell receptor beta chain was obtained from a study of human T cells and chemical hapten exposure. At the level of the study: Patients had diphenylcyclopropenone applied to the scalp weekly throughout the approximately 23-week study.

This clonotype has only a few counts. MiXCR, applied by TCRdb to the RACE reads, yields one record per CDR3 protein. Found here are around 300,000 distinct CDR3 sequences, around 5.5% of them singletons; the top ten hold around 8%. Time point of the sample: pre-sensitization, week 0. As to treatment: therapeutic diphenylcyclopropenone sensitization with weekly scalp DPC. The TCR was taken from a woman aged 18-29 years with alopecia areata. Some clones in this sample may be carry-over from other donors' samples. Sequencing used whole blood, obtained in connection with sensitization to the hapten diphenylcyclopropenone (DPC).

CDR3 DNA: TGCGCCAGCAGCTTGGACCCCGGGGGGCGGCTCACCGGGGAGCTGTTTTTT. Translating it yields CASSLDPGGRLTGELFF. The chain uses TRBV5-1 and TRBJ2-2; D perhaps matches TRBD2 (7 bases). Germline-derived CDR1 and CDR2 are SGHRS and YFSETQ. The CDR3 consists of 17 residues. V was clipped by 0 bases and J by 4 bases, with 16 bases between them.